A selection of T cell receptor beta chains follows, all from one sample in a study of blood T cells in healthy people across ages. TCRdb independently ran MiXCR on the 5' RACE reads; one entry per CDR3 protein. Among about 540,000 distinct CDR3 sequences listed, more than 20% were seen once. The same data also went into a second study, on T cells of mothers and their children.

Sequenced sample: blood. Receptors were obtained from a boy under 18 in good health. Both conserved end residues are part of each CDR3. A D gene is named only where the DNA matches it firmly. Some rows mark clone size as missing; the rest say once, few, many or name a class of expanded clone.

d_gene: -
abundance: -
v_gene: TRBV6-5
j_gene: TRBJ1-1
CDR3nt: TGTGCCAGCAGTAAACAGAACACTGAAGCTTTCTTT
CDR3aa: CASSKQNTEAFF

d_gene: TRBD2
abundance: -
v_gene: TRBV20-1
j_gene: TRBJ2-5
CDR3nt: TGCAGTGCTAGAGATGTTTCCGGACTAGCGGGAGTTCGGGAGACCCAGTACTTC
CDR3aa: CSARDVSGLAGVRETQYF

d_gene: -
abundance: few
v_gene: TRBV7-6
j_gene: TRBJ2-7
CDR3nt: TGTGCCAGCAGCTTAGCGGGCCAGGCCGACGAGCAGTACTTC
CDR3aa: CASSLAGQADEQYF

d_gene: -
abundance: few
v_gene: TRBV7-9
j_gene: TRBJ1-1
CDR3nt: TGTGCCAGCAGCTCCGGACTGATATCGAACACTGAAGCTTTCTTT
CDR3aa: CASSSGLISNTEAFF

d_gene: -
abundance: few
v_gene: TRBV29-1
j_gene: TRBJ2-7
CDR3nt: TGCAGCGTTGTGCAAGACTACGAGCAGTACTTC
CDR3aa: CSVVQDYEQYF

d_gene: -
abundance: -
v_gene: TRBV5-1
j_gene: TRBJ1-1
CDR3nt: TGCGCCAGCAGCTGGGACGTAACAGGAGGTACGGCTGAAGCTTTCTTT
CDR3aa: CASSWDVTGGTAEAFF

d_gene: -
abundance: few
v_gene: TRBV16
j_gene: TRBJ2-6
CDR3nt: TGTGCCAGCAGTCCCAATGGGGCCAACGTCCTGACTTTC
CDR3aa: CASSPNGANVLTF

d_gene: -
abundance: many
v_gene: TRBV12-3/TRBV12-4
j_gene: TRBJ2-5
CDR3nt: TGTGCCAGCAGGCGCGAAGAGACCCAGTACTTC
CDR3aa: CASRREETQYF

d_gene: -
abundance: few
v_gene: TRBV5-1
j_gene: TRBJ2-5
CDR3nt: TGCGCCAGCAGCTTGGAGGCGAGGTCGGAAAAGACCCAGTACTTC
CDR3aa: CASSLEARSEKTQYF

d_gene: -
abundance: -
v_gene: TRBV7-9
j_gene: TRBJ2-5
CDR3nt: TGTGCCAGCAGCTTGGAACGTTTCGGAGGGGAGACCCAGTACTTC
CDR3aa: CASSLERFGGETQYF

d_gene: -
abundance: few
v_gene: TRBV6-5
j_gene: TRBJ1-4
CDR3nt: TGTGCCAGCAGTTACTCGAGGCGGCCAACAACTAATGAAAAACTGTTTTTT
CDR3aa: CASSYSRRPTTNEKLFF

d_gene: -
abundance: -
v_gene: TRBV15
j_gene: TRBJ2-5
CDR3nt: TGTGCCACCAGCAGAGACCCTTCGGAGACCCAGTACTTC
CDR3aa: CATSRDPSETQYF

d_gene: -
abundance: few
v_gene: TRBV5-1
j_gene: TRBJ1-1
CDR3nt: TGCGCCAGCAGCTTGGTTGTTCGGGGGCCGGGCACTGAAGCTTTCTTT
CDR3aa: CASSLVVRGPGTEAFF

d_gene: -
abundance: -
v_gene: TRBV4-3
j_gene: TRBJ1-2
CDR3nt: TGCGCCAGCAGTCAATACAGGGACGGGAACAACTATGGCTACACCTTC
CDR3aa: CASSQYRDGNNYGYTF

d_gene: TRBD1
abundance: few
v_gene: TRBV4-3
j_gene: TRBJ2-7
CDR3nt: TGCGCCAGCAGCCAAGATGAGGGACAGGGTTACGAGCAGTACTTC
CDR3aa: CASSQDEGQGYEQYF

d_gene: TRBD1
abundance: -
v_gene: TRBV25-1
j_gene: TRBJ2-7
CDR3nt: TGTGCCAGCAGTGAATTAATAGGGACAGGGGCGATCGAGCAGTACTTC
CDR3aa: CASSELIGTGAIEQYF

d_gene: -
abundance: few
v_gene: TRBV20-1
j_gene: TRBJ1-1
CDR3nt: TGCAGTGCTAGTTGGCCCCTCCGTTCAGGGAGCACTGAAGCTTTCTTT
CDR3aa: CSASWPLRSGSTEAFF

d_gene: -
abundance: few
v_gene: TRBV12-3/TRBV12-4
j_gene: TRBJ1-6
CDR3nt: TGTGCCAGCAGTTTATGGCAGTGGAGCTCCTATAATTCACCCCTCCACTTT
CDR3aa: CASSLWQWSSYNSPLHF

d_gene: -
abundance: -
v_gene: TRBV5-5
j_gene: TRBJ2-3
CDR3nt: TGTGCCAGCAGCTTCGGGAGTTTCACAGATACGCAGTATTTT
CDR3aa: CASSFGSFTDTQYF

d_gene: -
abundance: -
v_gene: TRBV6-6
j_gene: TRBJ1-3
CDR3nt: TGTGCCACCTGGTTAGGAAACACCATATATTTT
CDR3aa: CATWLGNTIYF

d_gene: -
abundance: few
v_gene: TRBV9
j_gene: TRBJ2-7
CDR3nt: TGTGCCAGCAGCGCGGAGGGGACCTCCTACGAGCAGTACTTC
CDR3aa: CASSAEGTSYEQYF

d_gene: -
abundance: few
v_gene: TRBV5-4
j_gene: TRBJ2-7
CDR3nt: TGTGCCAGCAGCTTATTTCCGAGGTTAGACGACGAGCAGCACTTC
CDR3aa: CASSLFPRLDDEQHF

d_gene: TRBD1
abundance: few
v_gene: TRBV12-3/TRBV12-4
j_gene: TRBJ2-7
CDR3nt: TGTGCCAGCACCACGAAGTTCGGGACAGACTCCTACGAGCAGTACTTC
CDR3aa: CASTTKFGTDSYEQYF

d_gene: TRBD2
abundance: -
v_gene: TRBV7-2
j_gene: TRBJ2-5
CDR3nt: TGTGCCAGCAGCCTCCAACTAGCGGGGCAAGAGACCCAGTACTTC
CDR3aa: CASSLQLAGQETQYF

d_gene: -
abundance: -
v_gene: TRBV9
j_gene: TRBJ2-3
CDR3nt: TGTGCCAGCAGCGTAACTGGCGGGGAAGGCACAGATACGCAGTATTTT
CDR3aa: CASSVTGGEGTDTQYF

d_gene: TRBD1
abundance: -
v_gene: TRBV20-1
j_gene: TRBJ2-7
CDR3nt: TGCAGTGCTAGAGAGCCCAGGGGGCCTGAGTACGAGCAGTACTTC
CDR3aa: CSAREPRGPEYEQYF

d_gene: -
abundance: few
v_gene: TRBV28
j_gene: TRBJ2-7
CDR3nt: TGTGCCAGCAGTTTATCGGAGGGTTCCTACGAGCAGTACTTC
CDR3aa: CASSLSEGSYEQYF

d_gene: -
abundance: -
v_gene: TRBV28
j_gene: TRBJ1-1
CDR3nt: TGTGCCAGCAGTAAATTAAAGCCATGGCCCTCAATGAACACTGAAGCTTTCTTT
CDR3aa: CASSKLKPWPSMNTEAFF

d_gene: TRBD2
abundance: few
v_gene: TRBV28
j_gene: TRBJ2-7
CDR3nt: TGTGCCAGCAGTCCCGGGGGGGTTTTAACTTACGAGCAGTACTTC
CDR3aa: CASSPGGVLTYEQYF

d_gene: TRBD1
abundance: -
v_gene: TRBV5-6
j_gene: TRBJ2-7
CDR3nt: TGTGCCAGCAGCTTGTGGGACAGGCCCTCCTACGAGCAGTACTTC
CDR3aa: CASSLWDRPSYEQYF

d_gene: -
abundance: -
v_gene: TRBV7-9
j_gene: TRBJ2-1
CDR3nt: TGTGCCAGCAGCAGGGGACTTCGTCTTATGAGCCCCTACAATGAGCAGTTCTTC
CDR3aa: CASSRGLRLMSPYNEQFF

d_gene: -
abundance: -
v_gene: TRBV4-1
j_gene: TRBJ2-7
CDR3nt: TGCGCCAGCAGCCAAGAAAGGGCCGGAACCCACGAGCAGTACTTC
CDR3aa: CASSQERAGTHEQYF

d_gene: -
abundance: -
v_gene: TRBV27
j_gene: TRBJ2-3
CDR3nt: TGTGCCAGCAGGGCGCTGGGCACAGATACGCAGTATTTT
CDR3aa: CASRALGTDTQYF

d_gene: -
abundance: -
v_gene: TRBV7-8
j_gene: TRBJ1-5
CDR3nt: TGTGCCAGCAGCTGGGCCTTCGTCGGGACGGTTAGCAATCAGCCCCAGCATTTT
CDR3aa: CASSWAFVGTVSNQPQHF

d_gene: TRBD2
abundance: -
v_gene: TRBV28
j_gene: TRBJ2-5
CDR3nt: TGTGCCAGCAGTCCCGTGGGGGGACTAGCGGGGCAAGAGACCCAGTACTTC
CDR3aa: CASSPVGGLAGQETQYF

d_gene: -
abundance: -
v_gene: TRBV4-1
j_gene: TRBJ1-6
CDR3nt: TGCGCCAGCAGCCAAGGGACTTCTTATAATTCACCCCTCCACTTT
CDR3aa: CASSQGTSYNSPLHF

d_gene: TRBD2
abundance: -
v_gene: TRBV9
j_gene: TRBJ2-2
CDR3nt: TGTGCCAGCAAGGGACTAGCGGGCGGGGAGCTGTTTTTT
CDR3aa: CASKGLAGGELFF

d_gene: -
abundance: many
v_gene: TRBV4-2
j_gene: TRBJ1-2
CDR3nt: TGTGCCAGCAGCCAAGATCAGGGGCGAGATGGCTACACCTTC
CDR3aa: CASSQDQGRDGYTF

d_gene: -
abundance: -
v_gene: TRBV20-1
j_gene: TRBJ2-5
CDR3nt: TGCAGTGCTAGAGAGGTGGGATTCCAAGAGACCCAGTACTTC
CDR3aa: CSAREVGFQETQYF

d_gene: -
abundance: many
v_gene: TRBV11-3
j_gene: TRBJ2-2
CDR3nt: TGTGCCAGCAGCTTTATGTCTGGCACCGGGGAGCTGTTTTTT
CDR3aa: CASSFMSGTGELFF

d_gene: -
abundance: -
v_gene: TRBV28
j_gene: TRBJ2-7
CDR3nt: TGTGCCAGCAGCCTATCTACACACTTGACCTACGAGCAGTACTTC
CDR3aa: CASSLSTHLTYEQYF

d_gene: -
abundance: few
v_gene: TRBV20-1
j_gene: TRBJ2-3
CDR3nt: TGCAGTGCTAGAGCTCCACTGGCGGCCACAGATACGCAGTATTTT
CDR3aa: CSARAPLAATDTQYF

d_gene: -
abundance: many
v_gene: TRBV12-5
j_gene: TRBJ2-1
CDR3nt: TGTGCTAGTGGTTTCACCCCGGGGCATGAGCAGTTCTTC
CDR3aa: CASGFTPGHEQFF

d_gene: -
abundance: few
v_gene: TRBV28
j_gene: TRBJ1-2
CDR3nt: TGTGCCAGCAGTTTTGGGGACCGGCTGGGCTATGGCTACACCTTC
CDR3aa: CASSFGDRLGYGYTF

d_gene: TRBD2
abundance: many
v_gene: TRBV5-1
j_gene: TRBJ2-5
CDR3nt: TGCGCCAGCAGCTTCATGCTAGCGGGAGAATGGGAGACCCAGTACTTC
CDR3aa: CASSFMLAGEWETQYF

d_gene: TRBD1
abundance: few
v_gene: TRBV6-5
j_gene: TRBJ1-4
CDR3nt: TGTGCCAGCAGTCACTGGACAGGGAGTTCGGAAAAACTGTTTTTT
CDR3aa: CASSHWTGSSEKLFF

d_gene: TRBD1
abundance: few
v_gene: TRBV12-3/TRBV12-4
j_gene: TRBJ1-4
CDR3nt: TGTGCCAGCCGACCCTCTGCCAGGGGGCTAGGCGAAAAACTGTTTTTT
CDR3aa: CASRPSARGLGEKLFF